This T cell receptor beta chain was sequenced in a study of T-cell reconstitution after alpha-beta-depleted transplantation in children. This clonotype was recorded a few times. Its antigen remains unidentified. Study findings and constraints: As was reported, about two months after transplant, alpha-beta T cells came from several hundred expanded graft clones.

The TCRbeta library incorporated unique molecular identifiers. TCRdb used MiXCR to reprocess the PCR reads, holding one entry per CDR3 protein. Of about 60,000 distinct CDR3 sequences listed, 40% to 45% were seen once; the top ten hold 98%. CDR1 MGHRA and CDR2 YSYEKL come from the germline V gene. This CDR3 is 15 amino acids long. The V gene lost 1 base and the J gene lost 5 bases, with 14 bases spanning the gap. This sequence was found in a male patient aged 5 to 17 who had a stem cell transplant for acute lymphoblastic leukemia, so the T cells may come from the graft donor. Source: PBMCs, mostly from graft donor cells, taken 360 days after TCRalphabeta/CD19-depleted stem cell transplant. The rearrangement uses TRBV4-1 and TRBJ1-2; D remains unclear. CDR3 sequence: CASSQGVGGVYGYTF. The DNA for the CDR3 is TGCGCCAGCAGCCAAGGGGTAGGTGGGGTGTATGGCTACACCTTC.